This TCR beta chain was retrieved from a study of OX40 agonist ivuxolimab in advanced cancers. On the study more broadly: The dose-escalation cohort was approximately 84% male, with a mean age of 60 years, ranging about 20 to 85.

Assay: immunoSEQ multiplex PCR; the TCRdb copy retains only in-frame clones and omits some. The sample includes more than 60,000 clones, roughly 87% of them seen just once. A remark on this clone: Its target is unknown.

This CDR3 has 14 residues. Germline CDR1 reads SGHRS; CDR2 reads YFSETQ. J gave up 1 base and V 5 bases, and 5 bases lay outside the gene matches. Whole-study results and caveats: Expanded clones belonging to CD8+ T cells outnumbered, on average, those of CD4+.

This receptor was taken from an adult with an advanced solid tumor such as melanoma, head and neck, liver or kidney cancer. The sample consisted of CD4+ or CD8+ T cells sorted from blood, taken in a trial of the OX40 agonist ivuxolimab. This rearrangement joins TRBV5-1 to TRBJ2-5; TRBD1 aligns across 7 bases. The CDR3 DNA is TGCGCCAGCAGACTACAGGGGACCCAAGAGACCCAGTACTTC. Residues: CASRLQGTQETQYF.